This is a list of T cell receptor beta chains from one sample in a study of T-cell memory formation after mild COVID-19. A single record per CDR3 protein comes from TCRdb applying MiXCR to the 5' RACE reads. The repertoire holds hundreds of thousands of distinct CDR3 sequences, about a fifth seen once, with under 15% in the top ten. Sequenced material: PBMCs or a T cell subset sorted from them (not recorded which). Source of these receptors: an adult woman who had mild COVID-19 (a few samples of this study predate the infection). Cell type and time point are not known. Both conserved end residues are part of each CDR3. The D gene is left open where the match is weak. Where a row states a size, it is once, few, many or the class of an expanded clone; other rows omit it.

clone_size: once
j_call: TRBJ2-7
v_call: TRBV4-2
d_call: NA
cdr3_length: 15
cdr3_nt: TGTGCCAGCAGCCCCAGGGGGGACACCCCCTACGAGCAGTACTTC
cdr3_aa: CASSPRGDTPYEQYF

clone_size: few
j_call: TRBJ2-7
v_call: TRBV19
d_call: NA
cdr3_length: 12
cdr3_nt: TGTGCCAGCTCGACTTGGAGGAACGAGCAGTACTTC
cdr3_aa: CASSTWRNEQYF

clone_size: NA
j_call: TRBJ1-4
v_call: TRBV15
d_call: TRBD1
cdr3_length: 15
cdr3_nt: TGTGCCACCAGCAGGGGCGGGACAGGGCGTGAAAAACTGTTTTTT
cdr3_aa: CATSRGGTGREKLFF

clone_size: NA
j_call: TRBJ1-2
v_call: TRBV5-1
d_call: NA
cdr3_length: 13
cdr3_nt: TGCGCCAGCAGCTTGGCCGTCACGGATGGCTACACCTTC
cdr3_aa: CASSLAVTDGYTF

clone_size: NA
j_call: TRBJ2-1
v_call: TRBV7-6
d_call: NA
cdr3_length: 15
cdr3_nt: TGTGCCAGCAGCTCGGGACCCAGCTTTAGCAATGAGCAGTTCTTC
cdr3_aa: CASSSGPSFSNEQFF

clone_size: NA
j_call: TRBJ1-5
v_call: TRBV29-1
d_call: NA
cdr3_length: 11
cdr3_nt: TGCAGCGTTGAGGCGGGCAGGGGCCAGCATTTT
cdr3_aa: CSVEAGRGQHF

clone_size: NA
j_call: TRBJ2-1
v_call: TRBV9
d_call: NA
cdr3_length: 14
cdr3_nt: TGTGCCAGCAGCGTAGGGGCAGCAAACAATGAGCAGTTCTTC
cdr3_aa: CASSVGAANNEQFF

clone_size: NA
j_call: TRBJ2-7
v_call: TRBV2
d_call: TRBD1
cdr3_length: 12
cdr3_nt: TGTGCCAGCAGTAAGGACAGGTTGGAGCAGTACTTC
cdr3_aa: CASSKDRLEQYF

clone_size: NA
j_call: TRBJ2-3
v_call: TRBV27
d_call: NA
cdr3_length: 14
cdr3_nt: TGTGCCAGCAGTCCCAGGGTGGTAGGAGATACGCAGTATTTT
cdr3_aa: CASSPRVVGDTQYF

clone_size: NA
j_call: TRBJ2-7
v_call: TRBV5-1
d_call: TRBD1
cdr3_length: 15
cdr3_nt: TGCGCCAGCAGCAAAGGACAGGGGCCTTCCTACGAGCAGTACTTC
cdr3_aa: CASSKGQGPSYEQYF

clone_size: NA
j_call: TRBJ2-1
v_call: TRBV4-2
d_call: TRBD2
cdr3_length: 18
cdr3_nt: TGTGCCAGCAGCCCCCTATTAGTGGTAGCGGGAGGGGGGAATGAGCAGTTCTTC
cdr3_aa: CASSPLLVVAGGGNEQFF

clone_size: few
j_call: TRBJ2-7
v_call: TRBV7-2
d_call: TRBD2
cdr3_length: 18
cdr3_nt: TGTGCCAGCAGCTTTGAGGGACTAGCGGGAGGGCCGCCCGGCGAGCAGTACTTC
cdr3_aa: CASSFEGLAGGPPGEQYF

clone_size: NA
j_call: TRBJ2-4
v_call: TRBV12-3/TRBV12-4
d_call: NA
cdr3_length: 15
cdr3_nt: TGTGCCAGCAGTTTTGGGGCTGCGGCCAAAAACATTCAGTACTTC
cdr3_aa: CASSFGAAAKNIQYF

clone_size: NA
j_call: TRBJ2-5
v_call: TRBV30
d_call: NA
cdr3_length: 14
cdr3_nt: TGTGCCTGGGCCTTACAGGGGACTTCCGAGACCCAGTACTTC
cdr3_aa: CAWALQGTSETQYF

clone_size: few
j_call: TRBJ2-3
v_call: TRBV7-7
d_call: NA
cdr3_length: 13
cdr3_nt: TGTGCCAGCAGCTTAGCGCCCCGAGATACGCAGTATTTT
cdr3_aa: CASSLAPRDTQYF

clone_size: few
j_call: TRBJ1-1
v_call: TRBV3-1
d_call: NA
cdr3_length: 14
cdr3_nt: TGTGCCAGCAGCCAGGTACAGGGTTATACTGAAGCTTTCTTT
cdr3_aa: CASSQVQGYTEAFF

clone_size: NA
j_call: TRBJ2-5
v_call: TRBV11-2
d_call: NA
cdr3_length: 15
cdr3_nt: TGTGCCAGCAGCTTAGGTGGGGGGCGTTATGAGACCCAGTACTTC
cdr3_aa: CASSLGGGRYETQYF

clone_size: NA
j_call: TRBJ2-3
v_call: TRBV7-6
d_call: NA
cdr3_length: 13
cdr3_nt: TGTGCCAGAAGCTTAAGGGAGTCAGATACGCAGTATTTT
cdr3_aa: CARSLRESDTQYF

clone_size: NA
j_call: TRBJ2-3
v_call: TRBV12-3/TRBV12-4
d_call: TRBD2
cdr3_length: 17
cdr3_nt: TGTGCCAGCAGTTCCAGACTAGCGGGGGGATACACAGATACGCAGTATTTT
cdr3_aa: CASSSRLAGGYTDTQYF

clone_size: NA
j_call: TRBJ1-1
v_call: TRBV7-9
d_call: TRBD1
cdr3_length: 15
cdr3_nt: TGTGCCAGCAGCTTGACAGGGGGCGCGTATACTGAAGCTTTCTTT
cdr3_aa: CASSLTGGAYTEAFF

clone_size: NA
j_call: TRBJ2-4
v_call: TRBV7-6
d_call: TRBD2
cdr3_length: 15
cdr3_nt: TGTGCCAGCAGCTTAGGTAGCGGGACCGAAAACATTCAGTACTTC
cdr3_aa: CASSLGSGTENIQYF

clone_size: few
j_call: TRBJ2-1
v_call: TRBV6-5
d_call: NA
cdr3_length: 13
cdr3_nt: TGTGCCAGCAGGGTCAGGGGTTTCGATGAGCAGTTCTTC
cdr3_aa: CASRVRGFDEQFF

clone_size: NA
j_call: TRBJ1-4
v_call: TRBV12-3/TRBV12-4
d_call: TRBD1
cdr3_length: 15
cdr3_nt: TGTGCCAGCAGGTCCACAGGGGACTCTAGCGAAAAACTGTTTTTT
cdr3_aa: CASRSTGDSSEKLFF

clone_size: NA
j_call: TRBJ2-1
v_call: TRBV3-1
d_call: NA
cdr3_length: 12
cdr3_nt: TGTGCCAGTCAGGGGGGCTCAGATGAGCAGTTCTTC
cdr3_aa: CASQGGSDEQFF

clone_size: NA
j_call: TRBJ1-2
v_call: TRBV20-1
d_call: NA
cdr3_length: 16
cdr3_nt: TGCAGTGCTAGAGACCGTGGTGGCAGTGGTGGATATGGCTACACCTTC
cdr3_aa: CSARDRGGSGGYGYTF

clone_size: NA
j_call: TRBJ1-4
v_call: TRBV5-1
d_call: TRBD1
cdr3_length: 17
cdr3_nt: TGCGCCAGCAGCTTGTCCCTTGCCCAGGGGGCGAGCGAAAAACTGTTTTTT
cdr3_aa: CASSLSLAQGASEKLFF

clone_size: NA
j_call: TRBJ2-1
v_call: TRBV11-3
d_call: NA
cdr3_length: 16
cdr3_nt: TGTGCCAGCAGCTTAGAAGGCAGTTTAGCCTACAATGAGCAGTTCTTC
cdr3_aa: CASSLEGSLAYNEQFF

clone_size: many
j_call: TRBJ1-1
v_call: TRBV18
d_call: NA
cdr3_length: 15
cdr3_nt: TGTGCCAGCTCACCACCAGGTACAGGGAACACTGAAGCTTTCTTT
cdr3_aa: CASSPPGTGNTEAFF

clone_size: NA
j_call: TRBJ2-1
v_call: TRBV12-3/TRBV12-4
d_call: TRBD2
cdr3_length: 14
cdr3_nt: TGTGCCAGCAGCACGGGACTACCAACAATTGAGCAGTTCTTC
cdr3_aa: CASSTGLPTIEQFF

clone_size: NA
j_call: TRBJ2-3
v_call: TRBV12-3/TRBV12-4
d_call: NA
cdr3_length: 14
cdr3_nt: TGTGCCAGCAGTTTATCTAGGACGGAAGATACGCAGTATTTT
cdr3_aa: CASSLSRTEDTQYF